This entry lists 20 T cell receptor beta chains sequenced from one sample in a study of T cell changes during pregnancy in multiple sclerosis (dated by TCRdb to the late 2010s). Libraries were made using the immunoSEQ multiplex PCR assay. TCRdb obtained this table from immuneACCESS and retained in-frame rearrangements with V and J assigned. These tables miss some clones; where compared with another copy, unresolved V genes account for less than half of the shortfall, and the remainder is unexplained. This sample has around 42,000 clones in its table, and more than 85% of those were observed once. Roughly 1.9% of the sample is held by the ten biggest clonotypes. The specimen was CD4+ T cells from peripheral blood mononuclear cells, collected after pregnancy. These receptors were collected from a female donor in good health, enrolled as a control in a pregnancy study.

J is TRBJ1-2 and V is TRBV2, with TRBD1 matching 9 bases. Germline V lookup: CDR1 SNHLY, CDR2 FYNNEI. The CDR3 runs to 14 residues. Losses at the gene ends were 3 bases for V and 4 bases for J; bases not matched to a gene: 3. As DNA, the CDR3 is TGTGCCAGCAGTGATGGGACAGGGTTCTATGGCTACACCTTC. Amino acids: CASSDGTGFYGYTF.

This sequence joins TRBV7-9 and TRBJ1-2; D possibly corresponds to TRBD1 (5 bases). The CDR3 has 14 residues. Germline V lookup: CDR1 SEHNR, CDR2 FQNEAQ (reference sequence). The CDR3, as DNA: TGTGTAGGGGCAGGCACCCAATTAAACTATGGCTACACCTTC. Translating gives CVGAGTQLNYGYTF. Variable domain in full (rest from reference TRBV7-9 and TRBJ1-2): DTGVSQNPRHKITKRGQNVTFRCDPISEHNRLYWYRQTLGQGPEFLTYFQNEAQLEKSRLLSDRFSAERPKGSFSTLEIQRTEQGDSAMYLCVGAGTQLNYGYTFGSGTRLTVV.

This clone showed up just a few times. The J gene is TRBJ1-5, the V gene TRBV6-1; D gene uncertain. The CDR3 covers 15 residues. CDR1 is MNHNS and CDR2 is SASEGT in the germline V gene. The V gene lost 4 bases and the J gene lost 0 bases, with 10 bases spanning the gap. The CDR3 loop reads CASSVSGFSNQPQHF. CDR3 DNA sequence: TGTGCCAGCAGTGTTTCGGGATTTAGCAATCAGCCCCAGCATTTT.

The rearrangement links TRBV27 to TRBJ1-2, with D uncertain. Germline CDR1 is MNHEY and CDR2 is SMNVEV (reference sequence). CDR3 length equals 15 residues. V was clipped by 6 bases and J by 3 bases, with 17 bases between them. CDR3 amino acids: CASSPSRERYYGYTF. The CDR3 DNA reads TGTGCCAGCAGCCCCTCACGGGAAAGGTACTATGGCTACACCTTC.

V is TRBV9 and J is TRBJ2-7, with TRBD1 identical over 9 bases. CDR1 is SGDLS, CDR2 YYNGEE, per germline. The CDR3 is 15 amino acids. V lost 2 bases to trimming and J lost 1 base; unmatched junction nucleotides: 4. The CDR3 sequence is CASSVTGGHSYEQYF. The CDR3 nucleotides read TGTGCCAGCAGCGTGACAGGGGGGCATTCCTACGAGCAGTACTTC.

This chain links TRBV5-1 with TRBJ1-5; 7 bases are shared with TRBD1. CDR3 length equals 14 residues. CDR1 SGHRS and CDR2 YFSETQ come from the germline V gene. J gave up 6 bases and V 0 bases, and 3 bases lay outside the gene matches. The CDR3 reads CASSLEPGGQPQHF. The CDR3 nucleotides are TGCGCCAGCAGCTTGGAGCCAGGGGGTCAGCCCCAGCATTTT.

The CDR3 DNA sequence: TGCAGCGGTGGACAGGGGGACGAGCAGTACTTC. It codes for CSGGQGDEQYF. V and J are TRBV29-1 and TRBJ2-7; 10 positions match TRBD1. The CDR3 consists of 11 residues. After removal of 7 bases from V and 5 bases from J, the junction contained 2 bases not matched to a gene. Per the germline V gene, CDR1 is SQVTM and CDR2 is ANQGSEA.

This CDR3 is CASSADRSNYGYTF. The DNA for the CDR3 is TGTGCCAGCAGTGCCGACAGATCTAACTATGGCTACACCTTC. J is TRBJ1-2 and V is TRBV28; D may be TRBD1 (5 bases). Deletions cut 5 bases from V and 0 bases from J, with 10 bases between. The length of the CDR3 is 14 residues. Germline V gene data show CDR1 as MDHEN and CDR2 as SYDVKM.

The V gene is TRBV7-9, the J gene TRBJ2-5; 7 bases match TRBD2. The germline CDR1 and CDR2 sequences are SEHNR and FQNEAQ (reference sequence). V lost 5 bases and J lost 5; bases outside the gene matches: 11. This CDR3 region has 15 residues. The CDR3 protein is CASSRVREVRETQYF. In DNA, the CDR3 is TGTGCCAGCAGCCGGGTCCGGGAGGTTCGGGAGACCCAGTACTTC.

This sequence joins TRBV7-3 and TRBJ2-3; TRBD1 is a possible D gene (5 bases). Germline loops: CDR1 SGHTA, CDR2 FQGTGA. The CDR3 loop spans 15 amino acids. Between the trimmed V and J ends, which lost 3 bases and 2 bases, there was a span of 12 bases. CDR3 DNA: TGTGCCAGCAGCTTCGGTAGGGGAAACACAGATACGCAGTATTTT. Protein sequence: CASSFGRGNTDTQYF.

V is TRBV28 and J is TRBJ2-7, with TRBD1 as a possible D gene (5 bases). V was cut by 7 bases and J by 2 bases, with 15 bases left in between. Looked up from germline, CDR1 is MDHEN and CDR2 is SYDVKM. The CDR3 sequence is 14 residues long. The CDR3 bases are TGTGCCAGCACCTCCAGGGCCGGACCCTACGAGCAGTACTTC. This gives the protein CASTSRAGPYEQYF.

This clone occurred once. The rearrangement links TRBV2 to TRBJ2-1; 10 bases fit TRBD2. The CDR3 sequence is 16 residues long. V gave up 8 bases and J gave up 7 bases; unmatched junction bases: 14. The germline gives CDR1 SNHLY, CDR2 FYNNEI. The DNA for the CDR3 is TGTGCCAGCCCATCGACCCTAGCGGGAGTGGGGAATGAGCAGTTCTTC. Translating gives CASPSTLAGVGNEQFF.

The rearrangement links TRBV18 to TRBJ1-2, with 8 bases that match TRBD1. CDR1 is KGHSH, CDR2 LQKENI, per germline. J was trimmed by 8 bases and V by 6 bases; bases with no gene match: 2. The CDR3 length is 11 residues. CDR3 protein: CASSTGDGYTF. CDR3 DNA sequence: TGTGCCAGCTCGACAGGGGACGGCTACACCTTC.

V and J are TRBV19 and TRBJ1-2; tentatively, D is TRBD1 (5 bases). V was clipped by 5 bases and J by 8 bases, with 12 bases between them. CDR3 length equals 12 residues. Germline CDR1 is LNHDA and CDR2 is SQIVND (reference sequence). CDR3: CASSLQGEGYTF. The DNA for the CDR3 is TGTGCCAGTAGTCTTCAGGGTGAAGGCTACACCTTC.

V and J are TRBV2 and TRBJ1-3; 8 bases agree with TRBD1. V was clipped by 4 bases and J by 0 bases; unmatched bases: 8. Germline V gene data show CDR1 as SNHLY and CDR2 as FYNNEI. CDR3 length equals 17 residues. CDR3 in amino acids: CASSGGDRIRSGNTIYF. CDR3 DNA sequence: TGTGCCAGCAGTGGGGGGGACAGGATACGCTCTGGAAACACCATATATTTT.

This sequence joins TRBV7-2 and TRBJ2-3; D remains ambiguous. The CDR3 extends over 15 amino acids. Germline assignment: CDR1 SGHTA and CDR2 FQGNSA. The V end lost 4 bases, the J end lost 2 bases, and 13 bases lay between the germline ends. The CDR3 DNA reads TGTGCCAGCAGCTACTCAATAACCGACACAGATACGCAGTATTTT. Translation: CASSYSITDTDTQYF.

The chain combines TRBV7-9 with TRBJ1-1; TRBD1 aligns across 7 bases. The V gene end was trimmed by 1 base and the J gene end by 1 base; junction bases not matched to a gene: 9. The CDR3 covers 17 residues. Per the germline V gene, CDR1 is SEHNR and CDR2 is FQNEAQ (reference sequence). The CDR3 here is CASSLGQGEGRNTEAFF. CDR3 nucleotide sequence: TGTGCCAGCAGCTTAGGGCAGGGGGAAGGAAGGAACACTGAAGCTTTCTTT.

The rearrangement joins TRBV19 to TRBJ2-7; possibly TRBD1 for D (6 bases). The germline gives CDR1 LNHDA, CDR2 SQIVND (reference sequence). V was shortened by 5 bases and J by 3 bases, with 11 bases between the two germline ends. The CDR3 is 13 amino acids. This chain's CDR3 is CASSDPGDYEQYF. DNA for the CDR3: TGTGCCAGTAGTGATCCAGGGGACTACGAGCAGTACTTC.

This sequence joins TRBV2 and TRBJ1-2; D gene unclear. The V and J ends lost 1 base and 8 bases respectively, with 14 bases between them. The CDR3 has 14 residues. Germline V gene data show CDR1 as SNHLY and CDR2 as FYNNEI. CDR3 amino acids: CASSEGEGSGGYTF. The CDR3 coding sequence is TGTGCCAGCAGTGAAGGGGAGGGATCGGGAGGCTACACCTTC.

The genes are TRBV4-2 and TRBJ2-3; D is uncertain. V was pared by 0 bases and J by 3 bases, with 16 bases between. The CDR3 has 17 residues. The germline V gene has CDR1 LGHNA and CDR2 YNFKEQ. CDR3 nucleotides: TGTGCCAGCAGCCAAGATCACCTGGCCCTCCGAACAGATACGCAGTATTTT. Translation gives CASSQDHLALRTDTQYF.